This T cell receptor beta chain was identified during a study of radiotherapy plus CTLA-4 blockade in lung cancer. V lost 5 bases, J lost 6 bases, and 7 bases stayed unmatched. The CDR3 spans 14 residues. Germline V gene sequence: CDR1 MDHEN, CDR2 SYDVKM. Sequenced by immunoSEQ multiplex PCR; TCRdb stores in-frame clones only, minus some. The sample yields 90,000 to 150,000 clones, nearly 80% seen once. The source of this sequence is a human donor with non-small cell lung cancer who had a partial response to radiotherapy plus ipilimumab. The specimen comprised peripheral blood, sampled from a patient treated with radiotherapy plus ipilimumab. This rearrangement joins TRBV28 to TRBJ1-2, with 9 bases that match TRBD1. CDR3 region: CASSPGDRADGYTF. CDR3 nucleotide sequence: TGTGCCAGCAGTCCTGGGGACAGGGCGGATGGCTACACCTTC.